The 13 T cell receptor beta chains listed next were all sequenced from one sample in a study of blood T cell repertoires in COVID-19. Clones were sequenced by immunoSEQ multiplex PCR, and TCRdb holds only the in-frame ones, with some missing. The sample shows under 250,000 clones, around 88% of them seen only once. Sequencing was done on a sample of peripheral blood. These receptors were collected from a man at least 80 years old with acute or convalescent COVID-19.

The J gene is TRBJ2-1, the V gene TRBV6-2 or TRBV6-3; no clear D. This CDR3 has 14 amino acids. CDR1 is MNHEY and CDR2 is SVGEGT in the germline V gene. The V end was cut by 2 bases, the J end by 4 bases, with 9 bases between. The CDR3 coding sequence is TGTGCCAGCAGTTACACAGATTTTTACAATGAGCAGTTCTTC. Amino acids: CASSYTDFYNEQFF.

The gene calls are TRBV28 and TRBJ1-2; 9 nucleotides align to TRBD1. Germline CDR1 reads MDHEN; CDR2 reads SYDVKM. The V and J ends lost 2 bases and 8 bases, in that order; junction bases with no gene match: 9. The CDR3 consists of 15 residues. The CDR3 sequence: CASSLHRTGERGYTF. In DNA, the CDR3 is TGTGCCAGCAGTTTACACAGGACAGGGGAAAGGGGCTACACCTTC.

The chain links TRBV5-1 to TRBJ1-2; tentative D call: TRBD1 (5 bases). CDR1 is SGHRS and CDR2 is YFSETQ in the germline V gene. This CDR3 is built from 14 residues. The germline V and J ends were trimmed by 0 bases and 8 bases, with 14 bases remaining between them. CDR3 coding DNA: TGCGCCAGCAGCTTGGAAAGGGGAATGAGCGGCTACACCTTC. Protein sequence: CASSLERGMSGYTF.

V and J are TRBV1 and TRBJ1-5. TRBV1 is a pseudogene locus. The CDR3 is 16 residues long. The CDR3 loop reads CTSSQDRGAGNQPQHF. The DNA of the CDR3 is TGCACCAGCAGCCAAGATCGGGGGGCGGGCAATCAGCCCCAGCATTTT.

This clone was seen only once. The chain combines TRBV6-4 with TRBJ2-3, with D tentatively TRBD1 (6 bases). This CDR3 is 16 amino acids long. Trimming removed 0 bases at V and 3 bases at J, with 13 bases between. The germline gives CDR1 MRHNA, CDR2 SNTAGT. The CDR3 coding sequence is TGTGCCAGCAGTGACTCAATGGGGGCTTCGACAGATACGCAGTATTTT. The encoded protein is CASSDSMGASTDTQYF.

The chain links TRBV7-2 to TRBJ2-7; 15 positions agree with TRBD2. V shed 5 bases and J 6 bases; nucleotides not matched to a gene: 5. CDR3 length: 15 residues. Germline CDR1 is SGHTA and CDR2 is FQGNSA. CDR3 nucleotide sequence: TGTGCCAGCAGCGCTCCGGGACTAGCGGGAGGCGAGCAGTACTTC. It codes for CASSAPGLAGGEQYF.

The rearrangement uses TRBV19 and TRBJ2-3, with 13 bases aligning to TRBD2. V trimming: 4 bases; J trimming: 12 bases; junction bases outside the gene matches: 7. Germline values: CDR1 LNHDA, CDR2 SQIVND (reference sequence). The CDR3 extends over 14 amino acids. The CDR3, as DNA: TGTGCCAGTAGTACTCAAGGGACTAGCGGGGAACAGTATTTT. Protein sequence: CASSTQGTSGEQYF.

V usage is TRBV27 and J usage is TRBJ2-7; 7 nucleotides agree with TRBD2. Losses at the gene ends were 3 bases for V and 1 base for J; bases not matched to a gene: 6. CDR3 length equals 15 residues. Germline V gene lookup returns CDR1 MNHEY and CDR2 SMNVEV (reference sequence). The CDR3 coding sequence is TGTGCCAGCAGTTTGGGAGCGGGGATGTCCTACGAGCAGTACTTC. Its protein is CASSLGAGMSYEQYF.

J is TRBJ2-7 and V is TRBV2, with 7 bases identical to TRBD1. From germline, CDR1 is SNHLY and CDR2 FYNNEI. CDR3 length equals 14 residues. Unmatched junction bases numbered 7, after V lost 6 bases and J lost 2 bases. The chain's CDR3 is CASRETGPPYEQYF. CDR3 in DNA: TGTGCCAGCAGAGAGACAGGGCCCCCCTACGAGCAGTACTTC.

This chain uses TRBV5-1 with TRBJ2-6, with no clear D. The V end was cut by 1 base, the J end by 0 bases, with 8 bases between. This CDR3 contains 16 residues. Looked up from germline, CDR1 is SGHRS and CDR2 is YFSETQ. The CDR3 spells CASSLSEVSGANVLTF. The CDR3 region has the DNA TGCGCCAGCAGCTTGTCTGAGGTCTCTGGGGCCAACGTCCTGACTTTC.

The chain links TRBV5-1 to TRBJ2-2, with 9 nucleotides matching TRBD1. V shed 6 bases and J 6 bases; nucleotides not matched to a gene: 3. The germline CDR1 and CDR2 sequences are SGHRS and YFSETQ. CDR3 length: 13 residues. The CDR3: CASNRGQAGELFF. CDR3 DNA: TGCGCCAGCAACAGGGGGCAGGCCGGGGAGCTGTTTTTT.

V and J are TRBV4-3 and TRBJ1-4, with no clear D. Germline loops: CDR1 LGHNA, CDR2 YSLEER. CDR3 length equals 15 residues. Trimming cost V 0 bases and J 7 bases, with 12 bases left between them. The CDR3 DNA is TGCGCCAGCAGCCAAGACCGCCTGAGGGCTGAAAAACTGTTTTTT. Translation gives CASSQDRLRAEKLFF.

The chain combines TRBV7-9 with TRBJ1-1, with D perhaps TRBD1 (6 bases). CDR1 and CDR2 (germline): SEHNR, FQNEAQ (reference sequence). Trimming took 4 bases from V and 1 from J, leaving 16 bases between them. The CDR3 is made up of 16 amino acids. CDR3 amino acids: CASSSRGQPTNTEAFF. The CDR3 nucleotides are TGTGCCAGCAGCTCGCGAGGACAGCCTACGAACACTGAAGCTTTCTTT.